The 22 T cell receptor beta chains below all came from one sample that was sequenced in a study of blood T cell repertoires in COVID-19. Assay used: immunoSEQ multiplex PCR; TCRdb lists only in-frame clones, some missing. The sample consists of roughly 200,000 clones, 86% of them appearing once. The sample consisted of PBMCs or T cells enriched from blood (not recorded which). Receptor source: a woman in her twenties or thirties who had recovered from COVID-19.

This chain joins TRBV10-3 and TRBJ1-3, with 7 bases matching TRBD1. The CDR3 is 15 amino acids. Germline CDR1 reads ENHRY; CDR2 reads SYGVKD. Trimming at V came to 8 bases and at J to 3 bases, leaving 10 bases not matched to a gene. The CDR3 region has the DNA TGTGCCATCTCACCGGGACAGCCACTTGGAAACACCATATATTTT. It encodes CAISPGQPLGNTIYF.

J is TRBJ1-2 and V is TRBV6-1; D unclear. Germline CDR1 reads MNHNS; CDR2 reads SASEGT. The CDR3 spans 15 residues. The ends were cut back, 0 bases at V and 7 bases at J, with 15 bases in the middle. CDR3 bases: TGTGCCAGCAGTGAAGCGCTTCTACACGGGTTTGGCTACACCTTC. Its translation: CASSEALLHGFGYTF.

The chain is built from TRBV3-1 (or the pseudogene TRBV3-2) and TRBJ1-2; D may be TRBD1 (6 bases). This CDR3 has 17 residues. Per the germline V gene, CDR1 is LGHDT and CDR2 is YNNKEL (reference sequence). V was pared by 4 bases and J by 3 bases, with 21 bases between. The CDR3 sequence is CASSPWNRVESDYGYTF. CDR3 DNA sequence: TGTGCCAGCAGCCCTTGGAACAGGGTGGAAAGCGACTATGGCTACACCTTC.

The rearrangement links TRBV28 to TRBJ1-6; TRBD1 might be the D (5 bases). The CDR3 spans 15 residues. Looked up from germline, CDR1 is MDHEN and CDR2 is SYDVKM. Trimming shortened V by 10 bases and J by 6 bases, and 19 bases separated the two germline ends. The CDR3 nucleotides read TGTGCCACCCTTGGGAGGGGTTCACCTAATTCACCCCTCCACTTT. It translates to CATLGRGSPNSPLHF. Based on the CDR3 plus reference TRBV28 and TRBJ1-6, the full variable domain is DVKVTQSSRYLVKRTGEKVFLECVQDMDHENMFWYRQDPGLGLRLIYFSYDVKMKEKGDIPEGYSVSREKKERFSLILESASTNQTSMYLCATLGRGSPNSPLHFGNGTRLTVT.

The chain links TRBV19 to TRBJ1-4; D is possibly TRBD1 (5 bases). Trimming took 6 bases from V and 0 from J, leaving 14 bases between them. This CDR3 contains 16 residues. Germline assignment: CDR1 LNHDA and CDR2 SQIVND (reference sequence). CDR3 protein: CASSRTLPATNEKLFF. Written as DNA, the CDR3 is TGTGCCAGTAGCCGGACACTCCCTGCAACTAATGAAAAACTGTTTTTT.

This chain connects TRBV6-5 to TRBJ2-3; no reliable D call. This CDR3 region has 14 residues. V was pared by 5 bases and J by 3 bases, with 12 bases between. Germline CDR1 MNHEY, CDR2 SVGAGI. The CDR3 here is CASSTLMETDTQYF. DNA of the CDR3: TGTGCCAGCAGTACCCTCATGGAGACAGATACGCAGTATTTT.

The chain couples TRBV19 to TRBJ1-2, with TRBD1 identical over 7 bases. Per germline, CDR1 LNHDA and CDR2 SQIVND (reference sequence). This CDR3 has 14 residues. After removal of 11 bases from V and 3 bases from J, the junction contained 12 bases not matched to a gene. The CDR3 DNA follows: TGTGCCTCATACAGGGGAGCAGGGGACTATGGCTACACCTTC. It codes for CASYRGAGDYGYTF.

The rearrangement uses TRBV7-2 and TRBJ2-1; TRBD2 matches 7 bases. Trimming removed 3 bases from V and 1 base from J; junction bases left unmatched: 0. The CDR3 is 14 residues long. CDR1 is SGHTA and CDR2 is FQGNSA in the germline V gene. CDR3 nucleotide sequence: TGTGCCAGCAGCTTGGGGGGGTCCTACAATGAGCAGTTCTTC. Its translation: CASSLGGSYNEQFF. Complete variable domain (other parts from reference TRBV7-2 and TRBJ2-1): GAGVSQSPSNKVTEKGKDVELRCDPISGHTALYWYRQSLGQGLEFLIYFQGNSAPDKSGLPSDRFSAERTGGSVSTLTIQRTQQEDSAVYLCASSLGGSYNEQFFGPGTRLTVL.

In DNA form, the CDR3 reads TGCGCCAGCAGCCAAGTGGGCCAGGGGGTGGATGGCTACACCTTC. It codes for CASSQVGQGVDGYTF. The V call is TRBV4-1, the J call TRBJ1-2; 7 positions match TRBD1. V lost 1 base, J lost 6 bases, and 8 bases stayed unmatched. This CDR3 region has 15 residues. CDR1 MGHRA and CDR2 YSYEKL come from the germline V gene.

This clone has only one observation. This sequence joins TRBV3-1 (or the pseudogene TRBV3-2) and TRBJ1-1, with D perhaps matching TRBD1 (6 bases). The V and J ends lost 5 bases and 5 bases respectively, with 12 bases between them. CDR1 and CDR2 from the germline V gene are LGHDT and YNNKEL (reference sequence). This CDR3 is 13 amino acids long. The CDR3 reads CASSDRKRTEAFF. Here the CDR3 DNA reads TGTGCCAGCAGCGACAGGAAGCGGACTGAAGCTTTCTTT.

The chain links TRBV6-5 to TRBJ1-5, with D unclear. V lost 2 bases and J lost 4, with 9 bases in between. This CDR3 has 14 residues. Germline CDR1 is MNHEY and CDR2 is SVGAGI. The chain's CDR3 is CASSYAAANQPQHF. CDR3 coding DNA: TGTGCCAGCAGTTACGCGGCAGCGAATCAGCCCCAGCATTTT.

J is TRBJ2-7 and V is TRBV19; a possible D gene is TRBD1 (6 bases). CDR3 length equals 15 residues. V was trimmed by 2 bases and J by 2 bases, leaving 13 bases between them. Germline V gene lookup returns CDR1 LNHDA and CDR2 SQIVND (reference sequence). The CDR3 here is CASSISTGHTYEQYF. CDR3 DNA sequence: TGTGCCAGTAGTATATCAACAGGGCATACCTACGAGCAGTACTTC. The complete variable domain, with remaining parts taken from reference TRBV19 and TRBJ2-7, reads DGGITQSPKYLFRKEGQNVTLSCEQNLNHDAMYWYRQDPGQGLRLIYYSQIVNDFQKGDIAEGYSVSREKKESFPLTVTSAQKNPTAFYLCASSISTGHTYEQYFGPGTRLTVT.

The gene calls are TRBV28 and TRBJ2-2, with 8 nucleotides matching TRBD2. Germline CDR1 reads MDHEN; CDR2 reads SYDVKM. CDR3 length: 15 amino acids. V gave up 8 bases and J gave up 3 bases; unmatched junction bases: 8. Here the CDR3 DNA reads TGTGCCAGCGCCACGGGGGGGAGAGACACCGGGGAGCTGTTTTTT. Its translation: CASATGGRDTGELFF.

The sample holds a few counts of this clone. The chain combines TRBV5-6 with TRBJ2-1; perhaps TRBD1 as D (5 bases). The CDR3 covers 12 residues. The germline CDR1 and CDR2 sequences are SGHDT and YYEEEE. The ends were cut back, 2 bases at V and 8 bases at J, with 8 bases in the middle. CDR3 sequence reads: CASSFVGDEQFF. CDR3 in DNA: TGTGCCAGCAGCTTCGTAGGGGATGAGCAGTTCTTC.

The genes are TRBV4-1 and TRBJ2-7, with D maybe TRBD1 (5 bases). CDR1 is MGHRA and CDR2 is YSYEKL in the germline V gene. Between the trimmed V and J ends, which lost 0 bases and 0 bases, there was a span of 21 bases. The CDR3 loop spans 19 amino acids. The CDR3 loop reads CASSQELGRKRLFSYEQYF. CDR3 coding DNA: TGCGCCAGCAGCCAAGAATTGGGGCGGAAGCGCCTCTTCTCCTACGAGCAGTACTTC.

This clone came up once. The chain couples TRBV18 to TRBJ2-2, with D possibly being TRBD2 (5 bases). V dropped 5 bases and J dropped 4 bases, with 11 bases sitting between them. The CDR3 length is 14 residues. The germline V gene encodes CDR1 KGHSH and CDR2 LQKENI. For the CDR3, the DNA is TGTGCCAGCTCAATTCCGGGGAGCACCGGGGAGCTGTTTTTT. Translating gives CASSIPGSTGELFF. Complete variable domain (other parts from reference TRBV18 and TRBJ2-2): NAGVMQNPRHLVRRRGQEARLRCSPMKGHSHVYWYRQLPEEGLKFMVYLQKENIIDESGMPKERFSAEFPKEGPSILRIQQVVRGDSAAYFCASSIPGSTGELFFGEGSRLTVL.

The chain couples TRBV9 to TRBJ2-7; 7 positions match TRBD2. Germline CDR1 and CDR2: SGDLS and YYNGEE. CDR3 length equals 15 residues. Trimming took 2 bases from V and 0 from J; bases not matched to a gene: 5. The CDR3 DNA sequence: TGTGCCAGCAGCGTGGGTCCGGGGGGCTCCTACGAGCAGTACTTC. Residues: CASSVGPGGSYEQYF. The full variable domain, rest sourced from reference TRBV9 and TRBJ2-7, is DSGVTQTPKHLITATGQRVTLRCSPRSGDLSVYWYQQSLDQGLQFLIQYYNGEERAKGNILERFSAQQFPDLHSELNLSSLELGDSALYFCASSVGPGGSYEQYFGPGTRLTVT.

The chain is built from TRBV27 and TRBJ1-2; D uncertain. Germline V gene sequence: CDR1 MNHEY, CDR2 SMNVEV (reference sequence). The CDR3 loop spans 17 amino acids. Trimming removed 0 bases at V and 5 bases at J, with 19 bases between. CDR3 nucleotides: TGTGCCAGCAGTTTATCGGCAACTACCGGGATGCAATATGGCTACACCTTC. Its protein is CASSLSATTGMQYGYTF.

CDR3 nucleotides: TGTGCCAGCAGCTACGGACAGGGAGGCACTGAAGCTTTCTTT. Protein product: CASSYGQGGTEAFF. The chain recombines TRBV13 with TRBJ1-1; 8 bases map to TRBD1. Germline assignment: CDR1 PRHDT and CDR2 FYEKMQ (reference sequence). CDR3 length equals 14 residues. Losses at the gene ends were 4 bases for V and 4 bases for J; bases not matched to a gene: 5. Filled out from reference TRBV13 and TRBJ1-1, the complete variable domain reads AAGVIQSPRHLIKEKRETATLKCYPIPRHDTVYWYQQGPGQDPQFLISFYEKMQSDKGSIPDRFSAQQFSDYHSELNMSSLELGDSALYFCASSYGQGGTEAFFGQGTRLTVV.

The chain joins TRBV15 to TRBJ1-5, with D unresolved. This CDR3 contains 15 residues. The germline gives CDR1 LNHNV, CDR2 YYDKDF (reference sequence). V shed 0 bases and J shed 5 bases, with 11 bases lying between them. The CDR3 bases are TGTGCCACCAGCAGAGATTTGAGGGCCGATCAGCCCCAGCATTTT. This translates into CATSRDLRADQPQHF.

The chain uses TRBV11-2 and TRBJ2-3, with 14 bases matching TRBD2. With V trimmed by 4 bases and J by 4 bases, 13 bases remained unmatched. The CDR3 length is 19 residues. Germline V CDR1 and CDR2: SGHAT, FQNNGV. CDR3 sequence (DNA): TGTGCCAGCAGCTCACAGAGTTTGGGACTAGCGGGAGTGGCAGATACGCAGTATTTT. Protein product: CASSSQSLGLAGVADTQYF.

The rearrangement uses TRBV6-5 and TRBJ2-2, with TRBD2 matching 8 bases. After removal of 2 bases from V and 1 base from J, the junction contained 0 bases not matched to a gene. Germline values: CDR1 MNHEY, CDR2 SVGAGI. The CDR3 contains 15 residues. CDR3 in DNA: TGTGCCAGCAGTTACCTAGCGGGGAACACCGGGGAGCTGTTTTTT. Its protein is CASSYLAGNTGELFF.